The rows below give T cell receptor beta chains drawn from one sample of a study of blood T cells in healthy people across ages. Each CDR3 protein gets one entry after TCRdb re-called the 5' RACE reads with MiXCR. The table shows 630,000 or so distinct CDR3 sequences, with about 28% occurring only once. The sequencing sample was made of blood. All receptors derive from a woman older than 75 in good health. CDR3s include the opening cysteine and the closing phenylalanine or tryptophan. The D gene is left open where the match is weak. The listing skips clone size in some rows; elsewhere it reads once, few, many or a size class.

J,D,size,V,CDR3,DNA
TRBJ2-7,NA,few,TRBV6-2/TRBV6-3,CASSSPILGWEQYF,TGTGCCAGCAGTTCCCCCATTCTAGGGTGGGAGCAGTACTTC
TRBJ2-3,NA,NA,TRBV20-1,CSAYSKDTQYF,TGCAGTGCTTACTCGAAGGATACGCAGTATTTT
TRBJ1-1,NA,NA,TRBV7-3,CASSGGGSRRGTEAFF,TGTGCCAGCAGCGGTGGGGGAAGTCGGCGGGGGACTGAAGCTTTCTTT
TRBJ1-1,TRBD1,many,TRBV12-3/TRBV12-4,CASSPRTGMNTEAFF,TGTGCCAGCAGCCCCCGGACAGGGATGAACACTGAAGCTTTCTTT
TRBJ2-1,TRBD1,NA,TRBV7-8,CASSWRRDRGPNNEQFF,TGTGCCAGCAGCTGGCGCCGGGACAGGGGGCCCAACAATGAGCAGTTCTTC
TRBJ2-5,TRBD2,many,TRBV20-1,CSARDASGGAETQYF,TGCAGTGCTAGAGATGCTAGCGGGGGGGCCGAGACCCAGTACTTC
TRBJ1-6,NA,many,TRBV9,CASSVEGRSNSPLHF,TGTGCCAGCAGCGTCGAGGGCAGGAGTAATTCACCCCTCCACTTT
TRBJ1-6,TRBD1,few,TRBV2,CATGGNYNSPLHF,TGTGCCACAGGGGGGAACTATAATTCACCCCTCCACTTT
TRBJ2-3,TRBD2,once,TRBV5-1,CASSLDQRGVTGTQYF,TGCGCCAGCAGCTTGGACCAGCGGGGGGTCACAGGTACGCAGTATTTT
TRBJ2-2,NA,NA,TRBV7-8,CATEEGSRADTGELFF,TGTGCCACCGAGGAAGGGTCCAGGGCGGACACCGGGGAGCTGTTTTTT
TRBJ1-4,NA,NA,TRBV20-1,CSARDPTGSEKLFF,TGCAGTGCTAGAGACCCCACAGGGAGTGAAAAACTGTTTTTT
TRBJ2-5,NA,many,TRBV10-3,CAISESRVETQYF,TGTGCCATCAGTGAGTCCAGGGTTGAGACCCAGTACTTC
TRBJ1-1,TRBD1,few,TRBV6-1,CASRRGTGGPGNTEAFF,TGTGCCAGCAGGAGAGGGACAGGGGGCCCTGGGAACACTGAAGCTTTCTTT
TRBJ2-5,TRBD2,many,TRBV7-7,CASSPRGGPYQETQYF,TGTGCCAGCAGCCCCCGGGGGGGCCCGTACCAAGAGACCCAGTACTTC
TRBJ1-1,TRBD1,NA,TRBV6-4,CASRLDRVNTEAFF,TGTGCCAGCAGACTTGACAGGGTCAACACTGAAGCTTTCTTT
TRBJ2-7,TRBD2,NA,TRBV20-1,CSALAGAGYEQYF,TGCAGTGCTTTAGCGGGAGCGGGATACGAGCAGTACTTC
TRBJ2-7,NA,many,TRBV20-1,CSAGVQGNEQYF,TGCAGTGCGGGAGTCCAGGGTAACGAGCAGTACTTC
TRBJ2-2,NA,few,TRBV20-1,CSARKMYGGRGDGELFF,TGCAGTGCTAGGAAGATGTACGGGGGGCGCGGGGACGGGGAGCTGTTTTTT
TRBJ2-3,NA,many,TRBV7-2,CASSSRGASTDTQYF,TGTGCCAGCAGCAGTAGGGGGGCTAGCACAGATACGCAGTATTTT
TRBJ2-5,NA,many,TRBV20-1,CSARGGTAQETQYF,TGCAGTGCTAGAGGAGGCACAGCCCAAGAGACCCAGTACTTC